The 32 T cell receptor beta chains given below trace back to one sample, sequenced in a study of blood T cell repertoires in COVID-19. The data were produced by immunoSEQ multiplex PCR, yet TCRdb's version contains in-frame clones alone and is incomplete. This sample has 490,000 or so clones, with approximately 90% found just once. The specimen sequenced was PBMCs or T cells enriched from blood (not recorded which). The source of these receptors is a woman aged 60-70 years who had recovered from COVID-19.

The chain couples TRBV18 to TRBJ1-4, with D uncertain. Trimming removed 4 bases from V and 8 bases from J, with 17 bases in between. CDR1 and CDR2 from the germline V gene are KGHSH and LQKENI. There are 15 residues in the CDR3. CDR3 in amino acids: CASSRGQDFGEKLFF. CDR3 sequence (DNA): TGTGCCAGCTCACGGGGTCAGGACTTCGGGGAAAAACTGTTTTTT.

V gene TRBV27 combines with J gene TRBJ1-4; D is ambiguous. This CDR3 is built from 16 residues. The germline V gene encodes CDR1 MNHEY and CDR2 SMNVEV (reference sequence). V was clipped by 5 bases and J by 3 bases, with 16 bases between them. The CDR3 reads CASSRPTRSANEKLFF. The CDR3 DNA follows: TGTGCCAGCAGTAGACCGACACGTTCGGCTAATGAAAAACTGTTTTTT.

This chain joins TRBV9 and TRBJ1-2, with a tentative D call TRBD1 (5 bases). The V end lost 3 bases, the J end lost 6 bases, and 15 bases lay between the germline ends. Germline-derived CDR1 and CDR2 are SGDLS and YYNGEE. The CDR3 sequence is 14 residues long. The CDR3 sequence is CASSAHDRGDGYTF. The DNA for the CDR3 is TGTGCCAGCAGCGCTCATGATAGGGGCGATGGCTACACCTTC.

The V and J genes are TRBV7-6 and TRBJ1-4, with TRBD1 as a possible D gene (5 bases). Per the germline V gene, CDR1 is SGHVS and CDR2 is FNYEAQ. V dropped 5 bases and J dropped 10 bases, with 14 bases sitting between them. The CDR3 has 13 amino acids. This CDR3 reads CASSPGQTGKLFF. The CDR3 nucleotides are TGTGCCAGCAGCCCGGGCCAAACAGGAAAACTGTTTTTT.

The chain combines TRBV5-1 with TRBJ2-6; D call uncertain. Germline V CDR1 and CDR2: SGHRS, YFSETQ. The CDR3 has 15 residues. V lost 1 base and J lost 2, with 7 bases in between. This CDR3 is CASSLMSAGANVLTF. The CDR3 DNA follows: TGCGCCAGCAGCTTGATGTCAGCTGGGGCCAACGTCCTGACTTTC.

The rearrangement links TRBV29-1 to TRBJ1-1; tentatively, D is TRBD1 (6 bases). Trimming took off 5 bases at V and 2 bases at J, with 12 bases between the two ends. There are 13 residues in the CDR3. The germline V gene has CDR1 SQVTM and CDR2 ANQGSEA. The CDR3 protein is CSVRDTKNTEAFF. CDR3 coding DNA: TGCAGCGTTCGGGACACAAAAAACACTGAAGCTTTCTTT. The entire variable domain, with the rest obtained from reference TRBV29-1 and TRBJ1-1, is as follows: SAVISQKPSRDICQRGTSLTIQCQVDSQVTMMFWYRQQPGQSLTLIATANQGSEATYESGFVIDKFPISRPNLTFSTLTVSNMSPEDSSIYLCSVRDTKNTEAFFGQGTRLTVV.

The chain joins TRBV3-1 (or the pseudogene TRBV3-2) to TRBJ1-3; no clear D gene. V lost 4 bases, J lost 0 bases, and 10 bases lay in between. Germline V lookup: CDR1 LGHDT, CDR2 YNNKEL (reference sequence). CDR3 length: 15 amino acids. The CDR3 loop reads CASSRLASSGNTIYF. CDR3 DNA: TGTGCCAGCAGCCGTCTGGCCAGCTCTGGAAACACCATATATTTT.

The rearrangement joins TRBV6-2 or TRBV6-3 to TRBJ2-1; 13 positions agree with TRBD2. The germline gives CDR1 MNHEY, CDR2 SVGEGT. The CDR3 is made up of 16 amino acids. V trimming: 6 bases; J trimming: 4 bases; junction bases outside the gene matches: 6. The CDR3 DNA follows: TGTGCCAGCAGCCGGGGACTAGCGGGAACTTACAATGAGCAGTTCTTC. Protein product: CASSRGLAGTYNEQFF.

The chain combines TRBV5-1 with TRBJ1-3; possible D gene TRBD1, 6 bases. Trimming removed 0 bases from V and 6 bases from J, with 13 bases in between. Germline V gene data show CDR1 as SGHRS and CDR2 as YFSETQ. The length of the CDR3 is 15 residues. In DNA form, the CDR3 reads TGCGCCAGCAGCTTGGGTTCTGGGGGCTTAAACACCATATATTTT. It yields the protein CASSLGSGGLNTIYF.

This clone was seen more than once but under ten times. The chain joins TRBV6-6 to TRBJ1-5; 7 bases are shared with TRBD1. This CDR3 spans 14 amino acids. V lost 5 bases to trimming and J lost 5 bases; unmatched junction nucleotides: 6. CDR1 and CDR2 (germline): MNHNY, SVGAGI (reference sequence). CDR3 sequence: CASSDREIDQPQHF. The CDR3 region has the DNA TGTGCCAGCAGTGACAGGGAAATCGATCAGCCCCAGCATTTT.

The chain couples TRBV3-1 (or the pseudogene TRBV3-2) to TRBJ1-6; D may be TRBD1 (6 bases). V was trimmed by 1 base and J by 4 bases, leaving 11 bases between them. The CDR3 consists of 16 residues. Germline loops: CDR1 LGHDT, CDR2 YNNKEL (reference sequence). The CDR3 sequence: CASSQALDRYNSPLHF. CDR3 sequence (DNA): TGTGCCAGCAGCCAAGCTCTTGACAGGTATAATTCACCCCTCCACTTT.

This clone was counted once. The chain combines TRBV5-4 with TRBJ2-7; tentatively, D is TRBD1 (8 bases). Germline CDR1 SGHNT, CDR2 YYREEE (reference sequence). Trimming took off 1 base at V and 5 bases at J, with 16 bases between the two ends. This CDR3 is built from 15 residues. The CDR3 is CASSLWGTGGDEQYF. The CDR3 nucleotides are TGTGCCAGCAGCTTGTGGGGAACAGGGGGGGACGAGCAGTACTTC.

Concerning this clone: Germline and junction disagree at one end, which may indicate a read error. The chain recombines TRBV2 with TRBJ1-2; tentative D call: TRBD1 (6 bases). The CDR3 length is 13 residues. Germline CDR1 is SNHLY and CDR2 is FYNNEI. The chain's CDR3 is CASSQTVDSPKAF. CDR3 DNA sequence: TGTGCCAGCAGTCAAACGGTGGACAGCCCTAAGGCCTTC.

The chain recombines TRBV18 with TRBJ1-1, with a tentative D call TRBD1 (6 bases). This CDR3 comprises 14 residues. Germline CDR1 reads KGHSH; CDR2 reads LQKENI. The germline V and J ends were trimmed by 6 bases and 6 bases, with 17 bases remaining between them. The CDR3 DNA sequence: TGTGCCAGCTCCCAGGGGACGCAGTTCTCTGAAGCTTTCTTT. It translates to CASSQGTQFSEAFF.

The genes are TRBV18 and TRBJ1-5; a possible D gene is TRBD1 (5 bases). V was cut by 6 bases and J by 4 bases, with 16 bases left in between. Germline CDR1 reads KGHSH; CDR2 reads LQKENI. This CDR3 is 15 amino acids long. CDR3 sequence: CASSLKQATNQPQHF. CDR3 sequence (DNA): TGTGCCAGCTCGCTAAAACAGGCGACGAATCAGCCCCAGCATTTT.

Here the CDR3 DNA reads TGCAGTGCAACCAACCAGGGGACCCAGTACTTC. Translation gives CSATNQGTQYF. The V gene is TRBV20-1, the J gene TRBJ2-5, with D maybe TRBD1 (5 bases). Trimming pared 6 bases from V and 7 bases from J, leaving 12 bases between. Germline V gene sequence: CDR1 DFQATT, CDR2 SNEGSKA (reference sequence). The CDR3 consists of 11 residues.

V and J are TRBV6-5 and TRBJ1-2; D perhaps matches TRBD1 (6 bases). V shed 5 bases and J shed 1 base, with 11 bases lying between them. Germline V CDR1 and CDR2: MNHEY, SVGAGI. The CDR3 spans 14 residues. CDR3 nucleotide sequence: TGTGCCAGCAGTAAATACAGGGATAACTATGGCTACACCTTC. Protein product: CASSKYRDNYGYTF.

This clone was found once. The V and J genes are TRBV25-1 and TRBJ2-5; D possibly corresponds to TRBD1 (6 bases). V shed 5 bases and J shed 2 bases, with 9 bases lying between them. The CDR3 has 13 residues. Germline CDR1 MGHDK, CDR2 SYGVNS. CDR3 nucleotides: TGTGCCAGCAGTAAGGGGGATCAAGAGACCCAGTACTTC. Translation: CASSKGDQETQYF.

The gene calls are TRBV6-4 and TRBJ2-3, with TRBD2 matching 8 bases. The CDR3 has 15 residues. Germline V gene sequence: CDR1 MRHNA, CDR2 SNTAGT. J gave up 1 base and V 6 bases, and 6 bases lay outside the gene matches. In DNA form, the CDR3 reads TGTGCCAGCAGGCGAGCGGGGGTAGGCACAGATACGCAGTATTTT. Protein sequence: CASRRAGVGTDTQYF.

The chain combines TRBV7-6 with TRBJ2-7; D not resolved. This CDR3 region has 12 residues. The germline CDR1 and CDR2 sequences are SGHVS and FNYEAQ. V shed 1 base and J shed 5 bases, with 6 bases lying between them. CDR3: CASSLVGDEQYF. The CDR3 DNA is TGTGCCAGCAGCTTAGTGGGCGACGAGCAGTACTTC.

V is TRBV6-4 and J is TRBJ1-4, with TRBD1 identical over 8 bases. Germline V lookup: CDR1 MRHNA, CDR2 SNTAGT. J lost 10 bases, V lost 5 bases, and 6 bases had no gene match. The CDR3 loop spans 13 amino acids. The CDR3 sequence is CASSTQGGGKLFF. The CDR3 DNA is TGTGCCAGCAGTACACAGGGGGGAGGAAAACTGTTTTTT.

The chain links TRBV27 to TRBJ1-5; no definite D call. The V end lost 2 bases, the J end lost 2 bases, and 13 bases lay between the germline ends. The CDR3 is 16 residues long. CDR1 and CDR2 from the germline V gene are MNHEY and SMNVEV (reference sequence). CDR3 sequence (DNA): TGTGCCAGCAGTTTAGTCAGCTCTGCGGGCAATCAGCCCCAGCATTTT. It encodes CASSLVSSAGNQPQHF.

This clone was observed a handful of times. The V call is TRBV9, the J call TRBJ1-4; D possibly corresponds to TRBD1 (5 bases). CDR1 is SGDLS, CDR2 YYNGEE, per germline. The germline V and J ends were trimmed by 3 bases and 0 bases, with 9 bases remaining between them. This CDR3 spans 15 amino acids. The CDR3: CASSGGHTTNEKLFF. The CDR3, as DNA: TGTGCCAGCAGCGGAGGACACACAACTAATGAAAAACTGTTTTTT.

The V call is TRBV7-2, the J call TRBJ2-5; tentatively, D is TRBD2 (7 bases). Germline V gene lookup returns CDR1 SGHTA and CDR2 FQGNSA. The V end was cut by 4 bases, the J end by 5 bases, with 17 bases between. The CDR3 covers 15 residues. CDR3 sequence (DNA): TGTGCCAGCAGCTACCCACTCGGGGGGCGGGAGACCCAGTACTTC. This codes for CASSYPLGGRETQYF.

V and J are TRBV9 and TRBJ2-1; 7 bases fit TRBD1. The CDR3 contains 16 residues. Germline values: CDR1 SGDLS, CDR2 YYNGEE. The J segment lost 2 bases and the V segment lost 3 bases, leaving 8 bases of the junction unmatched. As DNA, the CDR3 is TGTGCCAGCAGCGGGGGACCGGGACAGCCCTACAATGAGCAGTTCTTC. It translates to CASSGGPGQPYNEQFF. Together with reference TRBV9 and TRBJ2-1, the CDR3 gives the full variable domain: DSGVTQTPKHLITATGQRVTLRCSPRSGDLSVYWYQQSLDQGLQFLIQYYNGEERAKGNILERFSAQQFPDLHSELNLSSLELGDSALYFCASSGGPGQPYNEQFFGPGTRLTVL.

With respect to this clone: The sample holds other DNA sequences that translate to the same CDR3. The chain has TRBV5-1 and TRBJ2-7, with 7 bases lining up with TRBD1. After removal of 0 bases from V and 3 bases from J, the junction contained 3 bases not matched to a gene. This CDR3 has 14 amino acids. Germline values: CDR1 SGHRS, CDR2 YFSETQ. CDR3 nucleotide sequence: TGCGCCAGCAGCTTGGGGACAGGTGGCTACGAGCAGTACTTC. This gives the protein CASSLGTGGYEQYF.

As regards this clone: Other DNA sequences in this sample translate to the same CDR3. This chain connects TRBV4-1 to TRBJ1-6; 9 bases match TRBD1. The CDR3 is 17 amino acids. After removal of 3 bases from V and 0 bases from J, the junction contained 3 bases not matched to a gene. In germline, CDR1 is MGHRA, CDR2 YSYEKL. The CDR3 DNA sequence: TGCGCCAGCAGCCAGGGGACAGGGAGCTCCTATAATTCACCCCTCCACTTT. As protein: CASSQGTGSSYNSPLHF.

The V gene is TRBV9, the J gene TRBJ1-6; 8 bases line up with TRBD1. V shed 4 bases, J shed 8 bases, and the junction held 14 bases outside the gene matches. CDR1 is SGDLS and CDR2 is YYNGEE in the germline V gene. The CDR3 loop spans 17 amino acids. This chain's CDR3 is CASSLPIYDRGDSPLHF. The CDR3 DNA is TGTGCCAGCAGCCTACCGATATACGACAGGGGTGATTCACCCCTCCACTTT.

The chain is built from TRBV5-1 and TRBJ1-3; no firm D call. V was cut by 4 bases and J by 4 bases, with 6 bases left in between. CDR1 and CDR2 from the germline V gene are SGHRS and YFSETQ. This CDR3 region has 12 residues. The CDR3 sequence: CASSSEGNTIYF. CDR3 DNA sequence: TGCGCCAGCAGCAGCGAGGGAAACACCATATATTTT.

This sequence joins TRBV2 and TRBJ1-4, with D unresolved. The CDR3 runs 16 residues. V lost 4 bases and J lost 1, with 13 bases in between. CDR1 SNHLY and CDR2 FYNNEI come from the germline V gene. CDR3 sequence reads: CASSGGYYQTNEKLFF. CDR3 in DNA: TGTGCCAGCAGTGGAGGCTACTACCAAACTAATGAAAAACTGTTTTTT.

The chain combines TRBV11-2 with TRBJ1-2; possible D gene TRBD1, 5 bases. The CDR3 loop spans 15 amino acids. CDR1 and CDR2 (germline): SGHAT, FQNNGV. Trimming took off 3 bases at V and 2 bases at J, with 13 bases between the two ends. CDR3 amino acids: CASSFGPAGNYGYTF. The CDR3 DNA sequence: TGTGCCAGCAGCTTCGGCCCGGCAGGGAACTATGGCTACACCTTC.

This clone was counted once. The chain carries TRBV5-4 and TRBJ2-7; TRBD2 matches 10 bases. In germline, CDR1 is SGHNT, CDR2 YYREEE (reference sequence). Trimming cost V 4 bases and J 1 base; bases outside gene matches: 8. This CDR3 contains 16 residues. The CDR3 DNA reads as TGTGCCAGCAGCGCCCTACAGCGGGGGGGTTCCTACGAGCAGTACTTC. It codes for CASSALQRGGSYEQYF.